The 13 T cell receptor beta chains below come from one sample, sequenced in a study of CD8 T cells in ankylosing spondylitis. Antigens of these TCRs are unknown. TCRdb reprocessed the 5' RACE reads with MiXCR, giving one entry per CDR3 protein. The table records 670,000 or so distinct CDR3 sequences, around 20% of them present only once. Findings of the study overall: Blood of patients with ankylosing spondylitis appeared to be characterized by a TCR beta motif of seven or eight highly homologous variants.

Sequencing input: blood, either unsorted or a sorted T cell fraction (not recorded which). The receptors shown here come from a male donor with ankylosing spondylitis.

This clonotype was counted only a few times. The chain combines TRBV7-3 with TRBJ1-6, with D possibly TRBD1 on 6 matching bases. The V end was cut by 3 bases, the J end by 9 bases, with 9 bases between. The CDR3 consists of 13 residues. Per germline, CDR1 SGHTA and CDR2 FQGTGA. CDR3 coding DNA: TGTGCCAGCAGCTTGACAGGTTTTTCACCCCTCCACTTT. It translates to CASSLTGFSPLHF.

This chain connects TRBV20-1 to TRBJ2-7, with TRBD2 as a possible D gene (6 bases). Germline-derived CDR1 and CDR2 are DFQATT and SNEGSKA (reference sequence). V lost 2 bases and J 1 base, leaving 15 bases between the germline ends. The CDR3 runs to 15 residues. The CDR3 coding sequence is TGCAGTGCTAGACGTCCCGGGACTGTATCCTACGAGCAGTACTTC. Its translation is CSARRPGTVSYEQYF.

The chain uses TRBV11-2 and TRBJ1-5, with D maybe TRBD1 (5 bases). The V gene lost 5 bases and the J gene lost 6 bases, with 17 bases spanning the gap. CDR3 size: 15 residues. The germline gives CDR1 SGHAT, CDR2 FQNNGV. CDR3 nucleotides: TGTGCCAGCAGCCCGACGCCGGGGGTCGGTCAGCCCCAGCATTTT. Translating gives CASSPTPGVGQPQHF.

This clonotype was detected only a few times. The chain joins TRBV27 to TRBJ2-3; 10 nucleotides agree with TRBD1. Trimming removed 4 bases from V and 3 bases from J; junction bases left unmatched: 7. This CDR3 contains 16 residues. The germline gives CDR1 MNHEY, CDR2 SMNVEV (reference sequence). The CDR3 coding sequence is TGTGCCAGCAGTTCCCCGGACAGGGGGAGTACAGATACGCAGTATTTT. Translated: CASSSPDRGSTDTQYF.

This clonotype was recorded a few times. V usage is TRBV3-1 and J usage is TRBJ2-1; 8 bases are a match to TRBD2. The CDR3 covers 17 residues. Trimming cost V 4 bases and J 6 bases; bases outside gene matches: 14. Looked up from germline, CDR1 is LGHDT and CDR2 is YNNKEL (reference sequence). This CDR3 reads CASSPTHLSGISNEQFF. The CDR3, as DNA: TGTGCCAGCAGCCCCACCCATCTTAGCGGGATATCCAATGAGCAGTTCTTC.

The sample holds many counts of this clonotype. V and J are TRBV7-9 and TRBJ2-1, with 12 bases aligning to TRBD2. The germline V gene encodes CDR1 SEHNR and CDR2 FQNEAQ (reference sequence). The V and J ends lost 5 bases and 9 bases, in that order; junction bases with no gene match: 11. This CDR3 is 16 amino acids long. CDR3 sequence reads: CASSPSGLAGSIEQFF. CDR3 nucleotide sequence: TGTGCCAGCAGCCCGAGCGGACTAGCGGGAAGTATTGAGCAGTTCTTC.

This clonotype has a handful of counts. The V gene is TRBV9, the J gene TRBJ2-1; 9 nucleotides agree with TRBD2. V gave up 0 bases and J gave up 7 bases; unmatched junction bases: 5. This CDR3 spans 15 amino acids. CDR1 is SGDLS, CDR2 YYNGEE, per germline. The CDR3: CASSVEGLARNEQFF. In DNA form, the CDR3 reads TGTGCCAGCAGCGTAGAGGGACTAGCTAGGAATGAGCAGTTCTTC.

This chain links TRBV3-1 with TRBJ2-3, with D perhaps matching TRBD1 (7 bases). V dropped 4 bases and J dropped 1 base, with 15 bases sitting between them. The CDR3 spans 16 residues. Germline V CDR1 and CDR2: LGHDT, YNNKEL (reference sequence). Here the CDR3 DNA reads TGTGCCAGCAGCCGACAGGGTGGAGGGCGCACAGATACGCAGTATTTT. This sequence encodes CASSRQGGGRTDTQYF.

The table lists this clonotype with a few counts. This chain connects TRBV20-1 to TRBJ1-6; 7 bases align to TRBD1. This CDR3 comprises 15 residues. CDR1 and CDR2 (germline): DFQATT, SNEGSKA (reference sequence). V shed 0 bases, J shed 7 bases, and the junction held 6 bases outside the gene matches. CDR3 nucleotides: TGCAGTGCTAGAGACCAAGGGGGCTCCAATTCACCCCTCCACTTT. Its protein is CSARDQGGSNSPLHF.

The chain couples TRBV5-1 to TRBJ2-5; 7 nucleotides align to TRBD1. Trimming took 2 bases from V and 0 from J; bases not matched to a gene: 13. Germline V gene lookup returns CDR1 SGHRS and CDR2 YFSETQ. The CDR3 runs to 18 residues. CDR3 protein: CASSFWRGQATYQETQYF. In DNA, the CDR3 is TGCGCCAGCAGCTTCTGGAGAGGACAGGCGACGTACCAAGAGACCCAGTACTTC.

This sequence joins TRBV20-1 and TRBJ2-7, with D unresolved. The germline V gene has CDR1 DFQATT and CDR2 SNEGSKA (reference sequence). V gave up 4 bases and J gave up 5 bases, with 6 bases separating them. This CDR3 comprises 10 residues. The CDR3 DNA follows: TGCAGTGCTAAAGTTAACGAGCAGTACTTC. Translated, it gives CSAKVNEQYF.

At least ten counts were recorded for this clonotype. This chain joins TRBV5-1 and TRBJ2-5; D gene uncertain. The CDR3 consists of 14 residues. The V end was cut by 1 base, the J end by 2 bases, with 9 bases between. Germline CDR1 and CDR2: SGHRS and YFSETQ. Written as DNA, the CDR3 is TGCGCCAGCAGCTTGCTGCGGTTGCAAGAGACCCAGTACTTC. Amino acid sequence: CASSLLRLQETQYF.

V is TRBV20-1 and J is TRBJ1-2; D uncertain. Trimming removed 0 bases at V and 3 bases at J, with 20 bases between. The CDR3 is made up of 17 amino acids. CDR1 and CDR2 from the germline V gene are DFQATT and SNEGSKA (reference sequence). This chain's CDR3 is CSARDLGSWIPDYGYTF. CDR3 nucleotides: TGCAGTGCTAGAGATCTGGGAAGTTGGATCCCGGACTATGGCTACACCTTC.